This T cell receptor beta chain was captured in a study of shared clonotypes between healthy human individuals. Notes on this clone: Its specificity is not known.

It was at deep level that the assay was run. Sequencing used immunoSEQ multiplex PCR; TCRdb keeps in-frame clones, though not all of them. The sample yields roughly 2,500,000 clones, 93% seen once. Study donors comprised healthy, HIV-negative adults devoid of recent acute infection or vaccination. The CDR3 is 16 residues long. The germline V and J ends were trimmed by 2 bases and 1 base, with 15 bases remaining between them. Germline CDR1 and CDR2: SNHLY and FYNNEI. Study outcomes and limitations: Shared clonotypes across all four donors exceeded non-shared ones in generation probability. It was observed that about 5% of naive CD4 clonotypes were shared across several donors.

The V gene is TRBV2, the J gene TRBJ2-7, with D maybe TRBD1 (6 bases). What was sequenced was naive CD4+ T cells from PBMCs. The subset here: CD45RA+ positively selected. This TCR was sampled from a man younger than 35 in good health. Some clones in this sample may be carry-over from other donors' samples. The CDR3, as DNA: TGTGCCAGCAGTGAACAGGGGCCCCTTAATTCCTACGAGCAGTACTTC. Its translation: CASSEQGPLNSYEQYF.